This T cell receptor (beta chain) originates from a study of T cells after yellow fever vaccination (dated by TCRdb to the late 2010s). For context, the study as a whole: The SMART-Seq v4 Ultra Low Input RNA kit was used to prepare libraries from fractions with low cell numbers. Blood was drawn at multiple timepoints before and after primary and secondary immunization, with bulk PBMC replicates and cell subsets isolated. To follow T-cell clones before and after primary and booster YFV17D yellow fever vaccination, bulk TCR alpha and beta repertoires were sequenced over time. Two healthy male donors made up the cohort, one aged 18 to 30 years and the other aged 30 to 39 years.

General study outcomes and caveats: The study included only two donors, which limits how far the findings can be generalized. Compared with the primary T-cell response, the secondary T-cell response was faster but weaker, reaching its peak on day 5 rather than on day 15. Because abundant contaminating clonotypes from the bulk population could be contained in FACS-sorted repertoires, computational filtering was required. Most clones expanded after primary vaccination (around 96% of CD4 and 88% of CD8) were re-detected after the booster, suggesting that broad memory maintenance occurred. A small fraction of clonotypes showed up in both the CD4 and CD8 compartments, probably as a result of convergent recombination.

The treatment or condition label corresponds to: live attenuated yellow fever vaccine strain. At every blood-draw timepoint, two biological replicates of bulk PBMCs were collected. PBMCs were isolated from peripheral blood using a standard Ficoll-Paque protocol. TriZol was used to extract RNA from bulk PBMCs, from CD4 and CD8 fractions, and from dextramer-positive and dextramer-negative fractions. The CDR3, cysteine through phenylalanine, is 17 amino acids long. Of all the DNA, just the CDR3 is kept, 51 bases in frame from base 1. CDR1 and CDR2 are read off the germline V gene as SGHDT and YYEEEE. V is pared back by 4 bases and J by 4 bases, with 24 bases lying between the germline termini. TCR cDNA was made using 5'RACE template switching, a step that added a universal primer site and unique molecular identifiers. Priming of cDNA synthesis was performed from both the TCR alpha and TCR beta constant segments. Two PCR steps were used to amplify libraries, with sample barcodes and sequencing adapters being added in the second step. Sequencing of libraries was done on Illumina HiSeq 2500 (2x100 bp) or NovaSeq (2x150 bp). From the authors' description of their analysis: Reads were demultiplexed and collapsed into UMI consensus sequences with MIGEC, and V(D)J alignment was performed with MiXCR. Vaccine-responding clonotypes were defined with edgeR using replicate PBMC samples, requiring FDR below 0.01 and a log2 fold change above 5 up to day 15. Each bulk clonotype received a CD4 or CD8 identity based on whether the sequenced CD4 or CD8 repertoire contained that clonotype at higher abundance. TCRdb reran the public reads through fastp at Q25 and MiXCR, keeping productive beta chains. All rows with the same CDR3 protein become a single entry with the most common DNA and genes. The authors' filters were not applied to this entry. The sample records just under 600,000 distinct CDR3 sequences, roughly 12% of which are singletons. Clones ranked in the top ten supply roughly an eighth of the sample.

The sample holds many counts of this clonotype. It lacks a known antigen. No base-level quality is on record; no much larger clone is a single base apart. The clonotype was recovered from a man aged 25 to 40 who received the YFV17D yellow fever vaccine. Here the chain combines TRBV5-6 and TRBJ2-7; D gene: possibly TRBD2, on 6 matching bases. Specimen: PBMCs, collected on the day of the yellow fever booster vaccination. The encoded CDR3 is CASSVGGTTGSRYEQYF. The DNA sequence is as follows: TGTGCCAGCAGCGTCGGGGGAACTACAGGATCGAGGTACGAGCAGTACTTC.